Each of the 8 T cell receptor beta chains below was sequenced from the same sample in a study of identical twins. Each CDR3 protein gets one entry after TCRdb re-called the 5' RACE reads with MiXCR. The sample holds approximately 500,000 distinct CDR3 sequences; around 15% are singletons and the top ten take roughly 0.44%. Another study also made use of these data, one on yellow fever vaccine responses in identical twins.

Sequenced material: CD4+ T cells sorted from blood. The receptor set was obtained from a woman under 30 in good health.

This clonotype has a handful of counts. This rearrangement joins TRBV12-3 or TRBV12-4 to TRBJ1-4; D is possibly TRBD1 (6 bases). CDR3 length equals 12 residues. V was shortened by 7 bases and J by 7 bases, with 10 bases between the two germline ends. The CDR3 bases are TGTGCCAGCAACAGGGCGGGTGAAAAACTGTTTTTT. It yields the protein CASNRAGEKLFF.

This clonotype was detected only a few times. This rearrangement joins TRBV4-1 to TRBJ2-3, with unresolved D. V was shortened by 0 bases and J by 6 bases, with 10 bases between the two germline ends. CDR1 and CDR2 from the germline V gene are MGHRA and YSYEKL. The CDR3 has 14 amino acids. CDR3 DNA sequence: TGCGCCAGCAGCCAAGACGGCAAGAGGGATACGCAGTATTTT. Translating gives CASSQDGKRDTQYF.

The gene calls are TRBV24-1 and TRBJ2-1; D remains unclear. Between the trimmed V and J ends, which lost 6 bases and 2 bases, there was a span of 13 bases. From germline, CDR1 is KGHDR and CDR2 SFDVKD. The length of the CDR3 is 15 residues. The CDR3 nucleotides read TGTGCCACCAGTAGTGGGGAAGGGCCCTACAATGAGCAGTTCTTC. Amino acids: CATSSGEGPYNEQFF.

A few counts support this clonotype. The chain uses TRBV5-1 and TRBJ1-1, with 11 bases that match TRBD1. V lost 3 bases, J lost 5 bases, and 6 bases stayed unmatched. CDR3 length: 15 amino acids. Germline CDR1 SGHRS, CDR2 YFSETQ. DNA for the CDR3: TGCGCCAGCAGCTACCGGACAGGGGGCGCGACTGAAGCTTTCTTT. The encoded protein is CASSYRTGGATEAFF.

V is TRBV24-1 and J is TRBJ2-1, with TRBD1 matching 9 bases. V lost 4 bases to trimming and J lost 10 bases; unmatched junction nucleotides: 10. This CDR3 is built from 15 residues. In germline, CDR1 is KGHDR, CDR2 SFDVKD. CDR3 region: CATSDAGTGIGEQFF. As DNA, the CDR3 is TGTGCCACCAGTGACGCCGGGACAGGGATCGGGGAGCAGTTCTTC.

This clonotype was counted only a few times. The chain employs TRBV14 and TRBJ2-1; 11 bases are a match to TRBD2. V lost 4 bases, J lost 3 bases, and 11 bases stayed unmatched. There are 18 residues in the CDR3. Germline loops: CDR1 SGHDN, CDR2 FVKESK. CDR3 coding DNA: TGTGCCAGCAGCCTTAATACCGGGACTAGCGGATACTACAATGAGCAGTTCTTC. Translated: CASSLNTGTSGYYNEQFF.

This clonotype showed up just a few times. The rearrangement links TRBV29-1 to TRBJ2-5, with D maybe TRBD2 (7 bases). CDR3 size: 14 residues. Deletions cut 4 bases from V and 2 bases from J, with 14 bases between. Germline-derived CDR1 and CDR2 are SQVTM and ANQGSEA. The CDR3 spells CSVGGGRIQETQYF. CDR3 in DNA: TGCAGCGTTGGGGGGGGGCGGATACAAGAGACCCAGTACTTC. Looking up the rest from reference TRBV29-1 and TRBJ2-5 gives the full variable domain: SAVISQKPSRDICQRGTSLTIQCQVDSQVTMMFWYRQQPGQSLTLIATANQGSEATYESGFVIDKFPISRPNLTFSTLTVSNMSPEDSSIYLCSVGGGRIQETQYFGPGTRLLVL.

The rearrangement joins TRBV28 to TRBJ2-2; 8 nucleotides match TRBD2. There are 14 residues in the CDR3. J was trimmed by 3 bases and V by 11 bases; bases with no gene match: 8. The germline gives CDR1 MDHEN, CDR2 SYDVKM. The CDR3 is CAERREADTGELFF. The CDR3 DNA reads as TGTGCCGAGCGGCGGGAGGCGGACACCGGGGAGCTGTTTTTT.